This T cell receptor (beta chain) was sequenced in a study of T-cell reconstitution after alpha-beta-depleted transplantation in children. Germline V gene data show CDR1 as MNHEY and CDR2 as SVGAGI. The CDR3 sequence is 16 residues long. V lost 1 base and J lost 1, with 12 bases in between. Construction of the TCRbeta library involved unique molecular identifiers. A single record per CDR3 protein comes from TCRdb applying MiXCR to the PCR reads. The sample shows 200,000 to 250,000 distinct CDR3 sequences, about 11% of them seen only once. This clonotype was seen repeatedly, ten times or more. This material consisted of PBMCs from the stem cell graft donor, taken from the stem cell graft. This receptor was obtained from a human donor who donated a stem cell graft to a child with acute lymphoblastic leukemia. The chain uses TRBV6-5 and TRBJ2-3; D may correspond to TRBD1 or TRBD2 (6 bases each). CDR3 in DNA: TGTGCCAGCAGTTACTTTTGGGGGGCCGGCACAGATACGCAGTATTTT. Encoded protein: CASSYFWGAGTDTQYF.